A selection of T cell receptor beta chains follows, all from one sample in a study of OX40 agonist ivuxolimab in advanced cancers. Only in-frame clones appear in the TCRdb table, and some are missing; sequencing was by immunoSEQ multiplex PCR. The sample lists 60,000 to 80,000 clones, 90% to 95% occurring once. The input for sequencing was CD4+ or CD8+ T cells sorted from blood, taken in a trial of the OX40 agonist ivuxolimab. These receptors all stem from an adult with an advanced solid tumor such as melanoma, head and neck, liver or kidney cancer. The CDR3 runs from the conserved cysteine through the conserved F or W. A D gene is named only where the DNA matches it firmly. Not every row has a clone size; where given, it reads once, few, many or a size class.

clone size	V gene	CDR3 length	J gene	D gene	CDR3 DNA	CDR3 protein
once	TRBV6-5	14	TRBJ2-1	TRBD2	TGTGCCACCGCCGACTGGCGGGAGGCCAATGAGCAGTTCTTC	CATADWREANEQFF
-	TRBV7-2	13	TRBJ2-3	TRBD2	TGTGCCAGCAAAATAGCGGGAAGAGATACGCAGTATTTT	CASKIAGRDTQYF
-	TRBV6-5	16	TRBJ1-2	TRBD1	TGTGCCAGCAGTTACTCGTGGACAGGGGGGGTTATTGGCTACACCTTC	CASSYSWTGGVIGYTF
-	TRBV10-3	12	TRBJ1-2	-	TGTGCCATCAGCCCTGGAGCGTATGGCTACACCTTC	CAISPGAYGYTF
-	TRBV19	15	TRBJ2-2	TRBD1	TGTGCCAGTGGTAGGACAGGGAGTAACACCGGGGAGCTGTTTTTT	CASGRTGSNTGELFF
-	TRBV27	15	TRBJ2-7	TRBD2	TGTGCCAGCAGTGTGACTAGCCAGAGCTCCTACGAGCAGTACTTC	CASSVTSQSSYEQYF
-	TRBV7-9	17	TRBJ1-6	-	TGTGCCAGCAGCTTGGGGGTTGGCAGAGACGATAATTCACCCCTCCACTTT	CASSLGVGRDDNSPLHF
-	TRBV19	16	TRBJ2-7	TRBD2	TGTGCCAGTAGTAGAGGGGCGGCGGGAGGAGCATACGAGCAGTACTTC	CASSRGAAGGAYEQYF
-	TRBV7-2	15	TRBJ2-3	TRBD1	TGTGCCAGCAGCTTAGCGGGGAACAGGGGAGATACGCAGTATTTT	CASSLAGNRGDTQYF
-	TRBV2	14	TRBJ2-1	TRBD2	TGTGCCAGAGGGACTAGCGGGAGGGCCGATGAGCAGTTCTTC	CARGTSGRADEQFF
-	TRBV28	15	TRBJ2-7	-	TGTGCCAGCAGTTCTTGGTCCGGGGTCGCCTACGAGCAGTACTTC	CASSSWSGVAYEQYF
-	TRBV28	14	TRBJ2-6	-	TGTGCCAGCAGTTTTTATTTCGGGGCCAACGTCCTGACTTTC	CASSFYFGANVLTF
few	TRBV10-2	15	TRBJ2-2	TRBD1	TGCGCCAGCATTGGGACAGGGGGGAACACCGGGGAGCTGTTTTTT	CASIGTGGNTGELFF
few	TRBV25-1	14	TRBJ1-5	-	TGTGCCAGCAGTGGGACAGATAGCAATCAGCCCCAGCATTTT	CASSGTDSNQPQHF
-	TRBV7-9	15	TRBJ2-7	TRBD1	TGTGCCAGCAGCTCGTACGGGACAGGGGTAAACGAGCAGTACTTC	CASSSYGTGVNEQYF
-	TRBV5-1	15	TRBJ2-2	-	TGCGCCAGCAGCTACCGGGACTTTTCTACCGGGGAGCTGTTTTTT	CASSYRDFSTGELFF
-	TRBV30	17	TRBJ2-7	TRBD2	TGTGCCTGGAGTCTCTCCCGGACTAGCGGGAGCGCCTACGAGCAGTACTTC	CAWSLSRTSGSAYEQYF
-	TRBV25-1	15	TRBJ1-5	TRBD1	TGTGCCAGCAGTGACGGACAGGGGCTTAATCAGCCCCAGCATTTT	CASSDGQGLNQPQHF
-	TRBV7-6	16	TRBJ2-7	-	TGTGCCAGCAGCGCGAGGTATCGGAAAAACTCCTACGAGCAGTACTTC	CASSARYRKNSYEQYF
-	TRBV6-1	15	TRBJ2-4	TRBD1	TGTGCCAGCAGACCAGGGGGCGAGTCCAAAAACATTCAGTACTTC	CASRPGGESKNIQYF
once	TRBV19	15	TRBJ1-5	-	TGTGCCAGTAGTATGAGGGGGGGGAGCAATCAGCCCCAGCATTTT	CASSMRGGSNQPQHF
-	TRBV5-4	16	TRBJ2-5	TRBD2	TGTGCCAGCAGCTTGTTTCGGCTAGCGGGAGATGGGACCCAGTACTTC	CASSLFRLAGDGTQYF
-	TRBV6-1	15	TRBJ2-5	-	TGTGCCAGCAGTCGGAACAGGGATTTAATAGAGACCCAGTACTTC	CASSRNRDLIETQYF
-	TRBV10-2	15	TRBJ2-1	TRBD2	TGCGCCAGCAGACCCCGGACTAGCGGGAACAATGAGCAGTTCTTC	CASRPRTSGNNEQFF
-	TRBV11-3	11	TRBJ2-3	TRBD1	TGTGCCAGCAGCCGGGACAGCACGCAGTATTTT	CASSRDSTQYF
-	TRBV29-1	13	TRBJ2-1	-	TGCAGCGTTGAACGGGACTCCTACAATGAGCAGTTCTTC	CSVERDSYNEQFF
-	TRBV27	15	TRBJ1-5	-	TGTGCCAGCAGTTTATCTGGACAGACCAATCAGCCCCAGCATTTT	CASSLSGQTNQPQHF
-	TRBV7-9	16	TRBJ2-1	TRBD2	TGTGCCAGCAGCTTAAAACGCGGGAGGGCGTACAATGAGCAGTTCTTC	CASSLKRGRAYNEQFF
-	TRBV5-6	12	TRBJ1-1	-	TGTGCCAGCAGCTTGCCACCGTCCACGCCTTTCTTT	CASSLPPSTPFF
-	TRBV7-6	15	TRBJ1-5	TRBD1	TGTGCCAGCAGCCCGCGGACAGGGGGCCCTCAGCCCCAGCATTTT	CASSPRTGGPQPQHF
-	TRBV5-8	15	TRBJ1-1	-	TGTGCCAGCAGCTTGGTTCCCGGGGGTGGCACTGAAGCTTTCTTT	CASSLVPGGGTEAFF
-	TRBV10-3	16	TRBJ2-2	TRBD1	TGTGCCTCAACGCGGGCGGGACAGGGCTACACCGGGGAGCTGTTTTTT	CASTRAGQGYTGELFF
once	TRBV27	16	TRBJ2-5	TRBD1	TGTGCCAGCAGTCTCAGGGGGTGGAACCTACAAGAGACCCAGTACTTC	CASSLRGWNLQETQYF
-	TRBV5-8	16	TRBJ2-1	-	TGTGCCAGCAGCTTGAATCGGGGGCCCTCCTACAATGAGCAGTTCTTC	CASSLNRGPSYNEQFF
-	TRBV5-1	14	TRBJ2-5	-	TGCGCCAGCAGCTTGGAGGGATCAAAAGAGACCCAGTACTTC	CASSLEGSKETQYF
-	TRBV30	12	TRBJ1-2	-	TGTGCCGCCAGACGACAATCCTATGGCTACACCTTC	CAARRQSYGYTF
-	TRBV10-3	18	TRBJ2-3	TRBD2	TGTGCCATCAGTGAGCGAGCGGGACTAGCGAGTAATGCAGATACGCAGTATTTT	CAISERAGLASNADTQYF